The TCR beta chain described here comes from a study of metastatic and nonmetastatic thyroid tumors. Study at large: From malignant and benign thyroid patients, repertoires in blood and in tumor or nodule tissue were compared.

CDR3 length: 13 amino acids. CDR1 and CDR2 (germline): SGHRS, YFSETQ. V lost 6 bases and J lost 6, with 12 bases in between. The entire patient cohort was treatment-naive prior to thyroid surgery. In the original analysis: The study built a papillary thyroid cancer distant-metastasis classifier from CDR3 differences across clinicopathological groups. TCRdb re-analyzed the PCR reads using MiXCR. It is TCRdb's table, rather than the study itself, that gives the V and J calls and clone size. The sample carries fewer than 25,000 clones, under 25% recorded once. Notes on the study in general: When malignant thyroid tumors were compared with benign nodules, TCR beta diversity was reportedly significantly higher in the malignant tumors. This held in both blood and tumor samples.

Details on this clone: What it binds is unknown.

The sequenced sample consisted of blood. The sequence was obtained from a male donor with papillary thyroid cancer or a benign thyroid nodule (not recorded which). Some clones in this sample may be carry-over from other donors' samples. V gene TRBV5-1 combines with J gene TRBJ1-4; D gene unclear. Here the CDR3 DNA reads TGCGCCAGCAAATCGCAGGAAGATGAAAAACTGTTTTTT. Protein: CASKSQEDEKLFF.